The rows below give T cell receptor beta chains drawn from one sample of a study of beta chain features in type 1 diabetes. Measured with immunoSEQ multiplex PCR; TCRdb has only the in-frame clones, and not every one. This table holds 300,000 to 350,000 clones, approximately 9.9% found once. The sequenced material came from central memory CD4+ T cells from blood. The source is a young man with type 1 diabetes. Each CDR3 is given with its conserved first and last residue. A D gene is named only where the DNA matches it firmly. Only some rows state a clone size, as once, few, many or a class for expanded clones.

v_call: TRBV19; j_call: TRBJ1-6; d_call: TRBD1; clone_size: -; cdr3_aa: CASSRQGSENSPLHF; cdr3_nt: TGTGCCAGTAGCCGACAGGGGTCAGAGAATTCACCCCTCCACTTT
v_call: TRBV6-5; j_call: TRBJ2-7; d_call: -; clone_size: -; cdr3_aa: CASSALGSSEQYF; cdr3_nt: TGTGCCAGCAGCGCCCTGGGGTCGTCCGAGCAGTACTTC
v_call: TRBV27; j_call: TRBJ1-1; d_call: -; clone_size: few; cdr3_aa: CASSLGRMTEAFF; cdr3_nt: TGTGCCAGCAGTTTAGGACGAATGACTGAAGCTTTCTTT
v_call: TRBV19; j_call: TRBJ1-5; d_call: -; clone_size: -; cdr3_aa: CASSGRGGGSQPQHF; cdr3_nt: TGTGCCAGTAGTGGGCGCGGGGGGGGCAGCCAGCCCCAGCATTTT
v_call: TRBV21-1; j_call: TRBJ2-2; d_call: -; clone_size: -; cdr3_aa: CASSTGEAASIRTVGTGELFF; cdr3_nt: TGTGCCAGCAGCACCGGGGAGGCAGCGTCCATCCGAACGGTGGGCACCGGGGAGCTGTTTTTT
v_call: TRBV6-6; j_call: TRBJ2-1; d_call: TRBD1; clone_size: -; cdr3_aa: CASSAGGLYNEQFF; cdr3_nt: TGTGCCAGCAGTGCAGGGGGCCTCTACAATGAGCAGTTCTTC
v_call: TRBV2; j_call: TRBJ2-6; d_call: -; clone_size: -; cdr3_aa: CASSEAWALSGANVLTF; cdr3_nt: TGTGCCAGCAGTGAAGCTTGGGCCCTCTCTGGGGCCAACGTCCTGACTTTC
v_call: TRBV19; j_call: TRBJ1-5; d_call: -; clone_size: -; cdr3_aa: CASSRDKYQPQHF; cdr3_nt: TGTGCCAGTAGTAGGGACAAATATCAGCCCCAGCATTTT
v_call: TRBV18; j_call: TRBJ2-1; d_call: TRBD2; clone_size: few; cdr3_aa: CASSPTTSGGASQFF; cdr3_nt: TGTGCCAGCTCACCCACGACTAGCGGGGGGGCCAGTCAGTTCTTC
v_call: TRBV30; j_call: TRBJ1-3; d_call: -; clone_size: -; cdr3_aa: CAWSVTSGNTIYF; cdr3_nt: TGTGCCTGGAGTGTCACCTCTGGAAACACCATATATTTT
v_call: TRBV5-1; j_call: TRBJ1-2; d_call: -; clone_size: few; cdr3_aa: CASSPSVGNYGYTF; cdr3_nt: TGCGCCAGCAGCCCGTCGGTTGGGAACTATGGCTACACCTTC
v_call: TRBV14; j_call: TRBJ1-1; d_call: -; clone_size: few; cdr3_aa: CASSTARGMNTEAFF; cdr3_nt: TGTGCCAGCAGCACGGCCCGGGGGATGAACACTGAAGCTTTCTTT
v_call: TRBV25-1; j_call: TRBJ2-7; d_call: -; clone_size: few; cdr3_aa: CASSEYLTGSEQYF; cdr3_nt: TGTGCCAGCAGTGAATATCTTACGGGGTCCGAGCAGTACTTC
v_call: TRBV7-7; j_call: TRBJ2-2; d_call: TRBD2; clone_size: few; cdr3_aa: CASSSTRGGELFF; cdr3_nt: TGTGCCAGCAGCTCCACGCGGGGGGGGGAGCTGTTTTTT
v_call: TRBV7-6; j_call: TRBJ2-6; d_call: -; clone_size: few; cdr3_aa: CASSLAGHSGANVLTF; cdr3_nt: TGTGCCAGCAGCTTAGCGGGCCACTCTGGGGCCAACGTCCTGACTTTC
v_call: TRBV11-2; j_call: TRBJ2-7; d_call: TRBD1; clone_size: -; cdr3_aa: CASSPGTGSYEQYF; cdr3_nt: TGTGCCAGCAGCCCCGGGACAGGGTCCTACGAGCAGTACTTC
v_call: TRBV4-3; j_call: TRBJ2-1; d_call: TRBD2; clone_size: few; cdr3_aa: CASSQVGGGALRSYNEQFF; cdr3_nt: TGCGCCAGCAGCCAAGTTGGCGGGGGGGCCTTACGCTCCTACAATGAGCAGTTCTTC
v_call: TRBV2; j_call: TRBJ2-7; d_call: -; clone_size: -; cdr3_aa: CASSENTNSYEQYF; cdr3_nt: TGTGCCAGCAGTGAAAACACAAATTCCTACGAGCAGTACTTC
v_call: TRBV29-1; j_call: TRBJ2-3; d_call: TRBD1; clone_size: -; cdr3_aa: CSVSGGQFDTQYF; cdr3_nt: TGCAGCGTTTCAGGGGGCCAGTTCGATACGCAGTATTTT
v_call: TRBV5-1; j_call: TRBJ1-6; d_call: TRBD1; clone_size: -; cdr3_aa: CASSRTGFLQDSPLHF; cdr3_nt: TGCGCCAGCAGCCGGACAGGGTTTCTGCAGGATTCACCCCTCCACTTT
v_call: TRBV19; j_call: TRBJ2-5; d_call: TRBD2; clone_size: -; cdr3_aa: CASSGGGTQYF; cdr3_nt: TGTGCCAGTAGCGGCGGGGGGACCCAGTACTTC
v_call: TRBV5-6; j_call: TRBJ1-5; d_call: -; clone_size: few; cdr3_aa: CASSLSGASNQPQHF; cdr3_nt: TGTGCCAGCAGCTTGTCGGGGGCGAGCAATCAGCCCCAGCATTTT
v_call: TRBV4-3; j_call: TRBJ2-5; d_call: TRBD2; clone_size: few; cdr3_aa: CASSQAVAGAAGGETQYF; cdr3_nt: TGCGCCAGCAGCCAAGCGGTAGCGGGGGCTGCTGGGGGAGAGACCCAGTACTTC
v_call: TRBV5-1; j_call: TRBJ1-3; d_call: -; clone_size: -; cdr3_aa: CASSFGGETGRNTIYF; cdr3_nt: TGCGCCAGCAGCTTTGGCGGGGAAACTGGAAGAAACACCATATATTTT
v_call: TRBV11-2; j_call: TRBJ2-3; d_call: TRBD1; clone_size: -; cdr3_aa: CASSLGTGQGAGGTQYF; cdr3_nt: TGTGCCAGCAGCTTAGGGACGGGACAGGGGGCCGGAGGTACGCAGTATTTT
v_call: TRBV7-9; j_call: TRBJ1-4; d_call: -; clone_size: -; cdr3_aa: CASRLASLQGGEKLFF; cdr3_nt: TGTGCCAGCAGGCTTGCATCTCTCCAGGGAGGTGAAAAACTGTTTTTT
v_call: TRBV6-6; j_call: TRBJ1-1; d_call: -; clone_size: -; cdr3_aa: CASRGGGTEAFF; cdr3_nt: TGTGCCAGCAGGGGAGGGGGCACTGAAGCTTTCTTT
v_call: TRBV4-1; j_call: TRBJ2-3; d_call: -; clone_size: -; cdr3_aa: CASSQERGTRTDTQYF; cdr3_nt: TGCGCCAGCAGCCAAGAAAGAGGCACTCGAACAGATACGCAGTATTTT
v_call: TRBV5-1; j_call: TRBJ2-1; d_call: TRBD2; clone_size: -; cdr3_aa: CASRDWTGGYNEQFF; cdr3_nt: TGCGCCAGCCGCGACTGGACGGGGGGATACAATGAGCAGTTCTTC
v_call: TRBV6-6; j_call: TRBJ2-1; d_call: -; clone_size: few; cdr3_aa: CAIKGGDDYNEQFF; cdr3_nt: TGTGCCATCAAGGGCGGGGACGACTACAATGAGCAGTTCTTC
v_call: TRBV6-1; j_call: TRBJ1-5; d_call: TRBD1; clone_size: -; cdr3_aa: CASSEEGQSNQPQHF; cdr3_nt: TGTGCCAGCAGTGAAGAGGGACAGTCCAATCAGCCCCAGCATTTT
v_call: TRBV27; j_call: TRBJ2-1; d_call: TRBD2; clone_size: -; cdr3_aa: CASSLYSSGVSYNEQFF; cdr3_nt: TGTGCCAGCAGTTTATATTCCAGCGGGGTGTCCTACAATGAGCAGTTCTTC
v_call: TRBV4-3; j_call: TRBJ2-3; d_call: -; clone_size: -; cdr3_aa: CASSPRSGRDADTQYF; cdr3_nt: TGCGCCAGCAGCCCCCGTTCTGGCAGGGACGCAGATACGCAGTATTTT
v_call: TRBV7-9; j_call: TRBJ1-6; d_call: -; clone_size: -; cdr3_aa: CASSSPGHIRSPLHF; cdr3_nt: TGTGCCAGCAGTTCTCCGGGACATATCAGATCACCCCTCCACTTT
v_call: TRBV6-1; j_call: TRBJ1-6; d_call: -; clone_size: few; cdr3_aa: CASSPGVGGRSPLHF; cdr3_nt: TGTGCCAGCAGTCCGGGGGTTGGAGGACGGTCACCCCTCCACTTT
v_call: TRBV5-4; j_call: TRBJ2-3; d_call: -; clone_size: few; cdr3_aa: CASSPDYHTDTQYF; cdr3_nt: TGTGCCAGCAGCCCGGACTATCACACAGATACGCAGTATTTT
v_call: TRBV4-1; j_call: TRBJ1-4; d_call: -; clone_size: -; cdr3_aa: CASSQDWGTNEKLFF; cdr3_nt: TGCGCCAGCAGCCAAGATTGGGGGACTAATGAAAAACTGTTTTTT
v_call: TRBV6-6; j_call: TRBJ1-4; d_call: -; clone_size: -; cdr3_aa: CASSYDFLSTNEKLFF; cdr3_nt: TGTGCCAGCAGTTACGACTTTCTGTCAACTAATGAAAAACTGTTTTTT
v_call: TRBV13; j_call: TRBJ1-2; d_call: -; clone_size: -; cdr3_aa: CASSRSAGTSANYGYTF; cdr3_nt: TGTGCCAGCAGCCGCTCTGCCGGGACGTCCGCTAACTATGGCTACACCTTC
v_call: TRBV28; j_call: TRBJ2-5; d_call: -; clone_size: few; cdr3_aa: CASSFSGRTETQYF; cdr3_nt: TGTGCCAGCAGTTTCTCGGGCCGAACGGAGACCCAGTACTTC
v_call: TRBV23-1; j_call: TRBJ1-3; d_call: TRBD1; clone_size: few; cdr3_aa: CASSHLPPGQGARGNTIYF; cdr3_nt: TGCGCCAGCAGTCATCTGCCTCCGGGACAGGGGGCAAGAGGAAACACCATATATTTT